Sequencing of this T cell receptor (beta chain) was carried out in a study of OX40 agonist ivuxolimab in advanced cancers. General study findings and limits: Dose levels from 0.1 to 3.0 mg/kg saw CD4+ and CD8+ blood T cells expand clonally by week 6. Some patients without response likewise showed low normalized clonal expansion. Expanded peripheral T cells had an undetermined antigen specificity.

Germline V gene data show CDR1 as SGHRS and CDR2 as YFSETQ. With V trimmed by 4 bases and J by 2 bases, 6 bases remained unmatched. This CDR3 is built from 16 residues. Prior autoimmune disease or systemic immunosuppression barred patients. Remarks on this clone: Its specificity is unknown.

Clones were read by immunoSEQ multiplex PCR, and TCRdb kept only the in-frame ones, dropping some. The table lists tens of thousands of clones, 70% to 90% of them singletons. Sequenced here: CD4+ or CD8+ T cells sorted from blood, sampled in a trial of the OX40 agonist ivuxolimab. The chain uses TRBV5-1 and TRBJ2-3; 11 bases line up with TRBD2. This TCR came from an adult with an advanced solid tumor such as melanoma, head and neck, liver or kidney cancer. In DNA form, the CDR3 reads TGCGCCAGCAGCGGGGGACTAGCGGTTTACACAGATACGCAGTATTTT. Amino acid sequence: CASSGGLAVYTDTQYF.